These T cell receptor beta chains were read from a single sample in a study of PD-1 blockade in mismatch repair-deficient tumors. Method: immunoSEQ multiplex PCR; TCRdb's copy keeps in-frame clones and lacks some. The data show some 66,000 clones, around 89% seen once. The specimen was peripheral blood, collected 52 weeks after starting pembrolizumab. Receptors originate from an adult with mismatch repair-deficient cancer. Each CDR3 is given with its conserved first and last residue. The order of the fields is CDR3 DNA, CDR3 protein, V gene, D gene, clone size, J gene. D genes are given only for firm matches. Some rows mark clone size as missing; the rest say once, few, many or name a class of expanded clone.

CDR3 DNA: TGTGCCAGTAGTCATCAGCTAGCGGGGATCACAGATACGCAGTATTTT
CDR3 protein: CASSHQLAGITDTQYF
V gene: TRBV19
D gene: TRBD2
clone size: .
J gene: TRBJ2-3

CDR3 DNA: TGTGCCACCTCAGAGGGGTACACAGGGTATCCTTCTTCAAACGCGAACACCGGGGAGCTGTTTTTT
CDR3 protein: CATSEGYTGYPSSNANTGELFF
V gene: TRBV15
D gene: .
clone size: .
J gene: TRBJ2-2

CDR3 DNA: TGTGCCAGTAAAGAAGTTTGGGGGGCAGAAAAATACGAGCAGTACTTC
CDR3 protein: CASKEVWGAEKYEQYF
V gene: TRBV19
D gene: .
clone size: .
J gene: TRBJ2-7

CDR3 DNA: TGTGCCAGCACATCAGCTAGCGATGGGGCCAACGTCCTGACTTTC
CDR3 protein: CASTSASDGANVLTF
V gene: TRBV25-1
D gene: .
clone size: .
J gene: TRBJ2-6

CDR3 DNA: TGTGCCAGCAGCTTATGGGCAGGGGAAGAGACCCAGTACTTC
CDR3 protein: CASSLWAGEETQYF
V gene: TRBV7-8
D gene: .
clone size: .
J gene: TRBJ2-5

CDR3 DNA: TGTGCCAGCTCAGACGGGATCGGGGGCTACGAGCAGTACTTC
CDR3 protein: CASSDGIGGYEQYF
V gene: TRBV19
D gene: .
clone size: .
J gene: TRBJ2-7

CDR3 DNA: TGTGCCAGCAGCTTATTTCAGGGCACGGAGGGGACCCAGTACTTC
CDR3 protein: CASSLFQGTEGTQYF
V gene: TRBV5-6
D gene: .
clone size: .
J gene: TRBJ2-5

CDR3 DNA: TGTGCCAGCAGCCTCCTAAAGGCGGGAGGGGGGACAGATACGCAGTATTTT
CDR3 protein: CASSLLKAGGGTDTQYF
V gene: TRBV13
D gene: TRBD2
clone size: .
J gene: TRBJ2-3

CDR3 DNA: TGTGCCAGCAGTTTATATCCTAGCGGGAGACACACCGGGGAGCTGTTTTTT
CDR3 protein: CASSLYPSGRHTGELFF
V gene: TRBV28
D gene: TRBD2
clone size: .
J gene: TRBJ2-2

CDR3 DNA: TGCGCCAGCAGCCAAGGTAGCGGGAGACCCAAACACGGGGAGCTGTTTTTT
CDR3 protein: CASSQGSGRPKHGELFF
V gene: TRBV4-1
D gene: TRBD2
clone size: .
J gene: TRBJ2-2

CDR3 DNA: TGTGCCAGCAGACAGGGGAGGTCGGATGAGCAGTTCTTC
CDR3 protein: CASRQGRSDEQFF
V gene: TRBV25-1
D gene: .
clone size: once
J gene: TRBJ2-1

CDR3 DNA: TGCGCCAGCAGTGAGCCAGGGTCCTGGGAGCTGTTTTTT
CDR3 protein: CASSEPGSWELFF
V gene: TRBV10-1
D gene: .
clone size: few
J gene: TRBJ2-2

CDR3 DNA: TGTGCCAGCAGTGTTCGGGGCTCCTACGAGCAGTACTTC
CDR3 protein: CASSVRGSYEQYF
V gene: TRBV6-1
D gene: .
clone size: .
J gene: TRBJ2-7

CDR3 DNA: TGTGCCAGCAGCGTAGCCGGGAATCAGCCCCAGCATTTT
CDR3 protein: CASSVAGNQPQHF
V gene: TRBV9
D gene: .
clone size: few
J gene: TRBJ1-5

CDR3 DNA: TGTGCCATCAGTGAGTCGAATTTGGCGCATGAGCAGTTCTTC
CDR3 protein: CAISESNLAHEQFF
V gene: TRBV10-3
D gene: .
clone size: once
J gene: TRBJ2-1

CDR3 DNA: TGCGCCAGCAGCCAGGGGGATGTCAGGGAGCAGTTCTTC
CDR3 protein: CASSQGDVREQFF
V gene: TRBV4-1
D gene: .
clone size: .
J gene: TRBJ2-1

CDR3 DNA: TGTGCCAGCAGCTTGGGTGGGGGCTCCTACGAGCAGTACTTC
CDR3 protein: CASSLGGGSYEQYF
V gene: TRBV5-6
D gene: .
clone size: .
J gene: TRBJ2-7

CDR3 DNA: TGTGCCAGCAGCCCGGACTTTCCCCTCGAGCAGTACTTC
CDR3 protein: CASSPDFPLEQYF
V gene: TRBV11-2
D gene: .
clone size: .
J gene: TRBJ2-7

CDR3 DNA: TGTGCCAGCAGTTTTTCCCCCGAATACACCTCCTCTGGAAACACCATATATTTT
CDR3 protein: CASSFSPEYTSSGNTIYF
V gene: TRBV28
D gene: .
clone size: .
J gene: TRBJ1-3

CDR3 DNA: TGTGCCTGGAGTAGAGACGGGGGGACTGAAGCTTTCTTT
CDR3 protein: CAWSRDGGTEAFF
V gene: TRBV30
D gene: .
clone size: once
J gene: TRBJ1-1

CDR3 DNA: TGTGCCAGCAGTCCAACTAGCGGGAGGAGCTCCTACGAGCAGTACTTC
CDR3 protein: CASSPTSGRSSYEQYF
V gene: TRBV27
D gene: TRBD2
clone size: .
J gene: TRBJ2-7

CDR3 DNA: TGTGCCAGTAGTCATACCTACAATGAGCAGTTCTTC
CDR3 protein: CASSHTYNEQFF
V gene: TRBV19
D gene: .
clone size: .
J gene: TRBJ2-1

CDR3 DNA: TGTGCCAGTAGCGACCGGACAGGAGTGGAGCAGTACTTC
CDR3 protein: CASSDRTGVEQYF
V gene: TRBV19
D gene: TRBD1
clone size: .
J gene: TRBJ2-7

CDR3 DNA: TGTGCCAGCAGCGAGGGGACTAGCAGTTACAATGAGCAGTTCTTC
CDR3 protein: CASSEGTSSYNEQFF
V gene: TRBV9
D gene: TRBD2
clone size: .
J gene: TRBJ2-1

CDR3 DNA: TGTGCCAGCAACCTCCGGGGCGACACCGGGGAGCTGTTTTTT
CDR3 protein: CASNLRGDTGELFF
V gene: TRBV13
D gene: .
clone size: .
J gene: TRBJ2-2

CDR3 DNA: TGTGTCAGAAGCTTCGGCCGCACCTACGAGCAGTACTTC
CDR3 protein: CVRSFGRTYEQYF
V gene: TRBV7-5
D gene: .
clone size: .
J gene: TRBJ2-7

CDR3 DNA: TGTGCCAGCAGTTACTTAGGGGAGGGCTACGAGCAGTACTTC
CDR3 protein: CASSYLGEGYEQYF
V gene: TRBV6-5
D gene: TRBD2
clone size: once
J gene: TRBJ2-7

CDR3 DNA: TGTGCCACACATCCAGGGCCTCCCTACGAGCAGTACTTC
CDR3 protein: CATHPGPPYEQYF
V gene: TRBV11-2
D gene: .
clone size: few
J gene: TRBJ2-7

CDR3 DNA: TGTGCCTGGAGTGTACCCCGGGGCTACCGGGCGTACGAGCAGTACTTC
CDR3 protein: CAWSVPRGYRAYEQYF
V gene: TRBV30
D gene: .
clone size: .
J gene: TRBJ2-7

CDR3 DNA: TGTGCCAGCAGCGTGGTAGCGGAGATATACACAGATACGCAGTATTTT
CDR3 protein: CASSVVAEIYTDTQYF
V gene: TRBV9
D gene: .
clone size: once
J gene: TRBJ2-3

CDR3 DNA: TGCGCCAGCAGCCAAGCATTTATAGCGGGAGGCGGGGAGCTGTTTTTT
CDR3 protein: CASSQAFIAGGGELFF
V gene: TRBV4-1
D gene: TRBD2
clone size: .
J gene: TRBJ2-2

CDR3 DNA: TGTGCCAGCGGGAACGGGGAGATGCCCCAGCATTTT
CDR3 protein: CASGNGEMPQHF
V gene: TRBV7-9
D gene: .
clone size: .
J gene: TRBJ1-5

CDR3 DNA: TGTGCCAGCAGAGACATCCCGAACACCGGGGAGCTGTTTTTT
CDR3 protein: CASRDIPNTGELFF
V gene: TRBV2
D gene: .
clone size: .
J gene: TRBJ2-2

CDR3 DNA: TGTGCCAGCAGCTTAGACTACGGGAATGAGCAGTTCTTC
CDR3 protein: CASSLDYGNEQFF
V gene: TRBV7-2
D gene: .
clone size: .
J gene: TRBJ2-1

CDR3 DNA: TGTGCCAGCAGCCCCCGAATTGAGAGGGGGACTAGCTCCTACGAGCAGTACTTC
CDR3 protein: CASSPRIERGTSSYEQYF
V gene: TRBV7-9
D gene: TRBD2
clone size: .
J gene: TRBJ2-7

CDR3 DNA: TGTGCCAGCATAAGTTTAATATCGGATCCCACCTACGAGCAGTACTTC
CDR3 protein: CASISLISDPTYEQYF
V gene: TRBV28
D gene: .
clone size: once
J gene: TRBJ2-7

CDR3 DNA: TGTGCAAGTCGCTTAGAGGACCCCGGGAAGTTCTTC
CDR3 protein: CASRLEDPGKFF
V gene: TRBV12-2
D gene: .
clone size: .
J gene: TRBJ2-1

CDR3 DNA: TGTGCCAGTAGTCTTACAGCGGGAGTATCCGAGCAGTACTTC
CDR3 protein: CASSLTAGVSEQYF
V gene: TRBV19
D gene: TRBD2
clone size: .
J gene: TRBJ2-7

CDR3 DNA: TGTGCCAGCAGCTCCGACAGGGGTAGCTCCTACAATGAGCAGTTCTTC
CDR3 protein: CASSSDRGSSYNEQFF
V gene: TRBV5-6
D gene: TRBD1
clone size: .
J gene: TRBJ2-1

CDR3 DNA: TGTGCCTGGAGTGTACAAGAATTTGGCTACACCTTC
CDR3 protein: CAWSVQEFGYTF
V gene: TRBV30
D gene: .
clone size: .
J gene: TRBJ1-2